Listed below are T cell receptor beta chains from one sample, sequenced in a study of T cell responses to AZD1222 COVID-19 vaccine. Method: immunoSEQ multiplex PCR; TCRdb's copy keeps in-frame clones and lacks some. The sample consists of about 210,000 clones, less than 95% of them appearing once. Sequenced here: peripheral blood, sampled 28 days after the second dose of the MenACWY control vaccine. These receptor sequences come from an adult who received the MenACWY meningococcal vaccine as a control. CDR3s include the opening cysteine and the closing phenylalanine or tryptophan. D genes are given only for firm matches. Clone size, where shown, is once, few, many, or a class for clones that have expanded.

len,j_gene,abundance,d_gene,v_gene,CDR3aa,CDR3nt
18,TRBJ2-3,.,TRBD2,TRBV9,CASSHTPRLAESTDTQYF,TGTGCCAGCAGCCACACTCCCCGGCTAGCGGAAAGCACAGATACGCAGTATTTT
17,TRBJ2-5,.,TRBD2,TRBV28,CASSLRNSRGGQETQYF,TGTGCCAGCAGCCTACGGAACTCTCGGGGGGGACAAGAGACCCAGTACTTC
14,TRBJ1-1,.,TRBD1,TRBV2,CASRWDRVNTEAFF,TGTGCCAGCCGATGGGACAGGGTGAACACTGAAGCTTTCTTT
15,TRBJ1-4,.,.,TRBV3-1/TRBV3-2,CASSRGTMENEKLFF,TGTGCCAGCAGCCGTGGGACGATGGAGAATGAAAAACTGTTTTTT
15,TRBJ2-2,.,.,TRBV5-4,CASSAWDRSTGELFF,TGTGCCAGCAGCGCGTGGGACCGCTCCACCGGGGAGCTGTTTTTT
14,TRBJ1-4,.,.,TRBV2,CASSDGWANEKLFF,TGTGCCAGCAGTGACGGATGGGCTAATGAAAAACTGTTTTTT
13,TRBJ2-5,few,.,TRBV7-2,CASSYRVAETQYF,TGTGCCAGCAGCTACAGGGTGGCAGAGACCCAGTACTTC
13,TRBJ2-2,.,.,TRBV6-5,CASSYENTGELFF,TGTGCCAGCAGTTACGAGAACACCGGGGAGCTGTTTTTT
15,TRBJ2-3,.,TRBD2,TRBV7-9,CASSTPYSGRNTQYF,TGTGCCAGCAGTACGCCATATAGCGGGAGAAATACGCAGTATTTT
15,TRBJ2-7,once,TRBD2,TRBV27,CASAYEAGGAYEQYF,TGTGCCAGCGCCTACGAAGCGGGAGGGGCCTACGAGCAGTACTTC
13,TRBJ1-5,.,.,TRBV7-3,CASSLSRNQPQHF,TGTGCCAGCAGCTTATCGCGCAATCAGCCCCAGCATTTT
14,TRBJ2-2,.,.,TRBV19,CASSMNRAWGELFF,TGTGCCAGTAGTATGAACCGGGCGTGGGGGGAGCTGTTTTTT
17,TRBJ1-6,few,TRBD1,TRBV25-1,CASSGRTGTGFNSPLHF,TGTGCCAGCAGTGGGAGAACCGGGACAGGGTTTAATTCACCCCTCCACTTT
14,TRBJ2-1,.,.,TRBV6-5,CASSYLGAGNEQFF,TGTGCCAGCAGTTACCTGGGGGCAGGGAATGAGCAGTTCTTC
17,TRBJ2-7,.,.,TRBV18,CASSPPVIDRLTYEQYF,TGTGCCAGCTCACCACCCGTAATCGACAGGTTAACCTACGAGCAGTACTTC
12,TRBJ2-3,.,.,TRBV24-1,CATSGWDLGQYF,TGTGCCACCAGTGGGTGGGATCTAGGGCAGTATTTT
13,TRBJ1-5,.,.,TRBV19,CASSITQNQPQHF,TGTGCCAGTAGTATTACGCAGAATCAGCCCCAGCATTTT
14,TRBJ2-3,.,.,TRBV30,CALAWAEGSDTQYF,TGTGCCCTTGCCTGGGCCGAGGGTTCAGATACGCAGTATTTT
15,TRBJ2-2,.,.,TRBV6-5,CASRRRQSNTGELFF,TGTGCCAGCCGCAGGCGGCAGTCGAACACCGGGGAGCTGTTTTTT
15,TRBJ1-3,.,.,TRBV29-1,CSASPGDLAGNTIYF,TGCAGCGCCTCGCCGGGGGATTTGGCTGGAAACACCATATATTTT
16,TRBJ2-3,.,TRBD2,TRBV7-2,CASSSPSGRGTDTQYF,TGTGCCAGCAGTTCCCCTAGCGGGAGGGGTACAGATACGCAGTATTTT
14,TRBJ2-7,.,.,TRBV28,CASSSRDGSYEQYF,TGTGCCAGCAGTTCCCGGGACGGATCCTACGAGCAGTACTTC
15,TRBJ1-1,.,.,TRBV5-1,CASSSDYRENTEAFF,TGCGCCAGCAGCTCAGATTACAGGGAGAACACTGAAGCTTTCTTT
11,TRBJ1-1,.,.,TRBV20-1,CSARVGAEAFF,TGCAGTGCTAGGGTGGGGGCTGAAGCTTTCTTT
13,TRBJ1-2,.,.,TRBV27,CASTTGGLEGYTF,TGTGCCAGCACCACCGGGGGGCTAGAAGGCTACACCTTC
13,TRBJ1-2,.,.,TRBV30,CAWSLTSGSGYTF,TGTGCCTGGAGTTTAACTTCTGGTTCGGGCTACACCTTC
15,TRBJ1-6,.,TRBD1,TRBV7-9,CASSLAPGGLSPLHF,TGTGCCAGCAGCTTAGCCCCAGGGGGTCTTTCACCCCTCCACTTT
13,TRBJ1-3,.,.,TRBV2,CASSRNSGNTIYF,TGTGCCAGCAGTCGGAATTCTGGAAACACCATATATTTT